What follows is one TCR beta chain and its context. Its specificity is unknown. Per the germline V gene, CDR1 is LGHNA and CDR2 is YSLEER. The CDR3 has 15 amino acids. The V and J ends lost 0 bases and 3 bases respectively, with 12 bases between them. The data stem from a study of human T cells and chemical hapten exposure. Study at large: Patients, a majority of them female, were diagnosed with alopecia areata, totalis or universalis. Study-level findings and limits: Counts of TCRs above 1 in 1000 frequency stayed unchanged with DPC sensitization.

TCRdb analysed the RACE reads with MiXCR anew, one entry per CDR3 protein. The table includes 100,000 to 150,000 distinct CDR3 sequences, approximately 12% detected once. Time point indicated: pre-sensitization, week 0. Documented treatment: therapeutic diphenylcyclopropenone sensitization with weekly scalp DPC. This TCR was sampled from a woman under 30 with alopecia areata. Some clones in this sample may be carry-over from other donors' samples. The sample consisted of whole blood, taken in connection with sensitization to the hapten diphenylcyclopropenone (DPC). The chain employs TRBV4-3 and TRBJ2-7; D is perhaps TRBD1 (5 bases). The CDR3 reads CASSQDPGSVYEQYF. CDR3 sequence (DNA): TGCGCCAGCAGCCAAGATCCAGGGTCGGTCTACGAGCAGTACTTC.